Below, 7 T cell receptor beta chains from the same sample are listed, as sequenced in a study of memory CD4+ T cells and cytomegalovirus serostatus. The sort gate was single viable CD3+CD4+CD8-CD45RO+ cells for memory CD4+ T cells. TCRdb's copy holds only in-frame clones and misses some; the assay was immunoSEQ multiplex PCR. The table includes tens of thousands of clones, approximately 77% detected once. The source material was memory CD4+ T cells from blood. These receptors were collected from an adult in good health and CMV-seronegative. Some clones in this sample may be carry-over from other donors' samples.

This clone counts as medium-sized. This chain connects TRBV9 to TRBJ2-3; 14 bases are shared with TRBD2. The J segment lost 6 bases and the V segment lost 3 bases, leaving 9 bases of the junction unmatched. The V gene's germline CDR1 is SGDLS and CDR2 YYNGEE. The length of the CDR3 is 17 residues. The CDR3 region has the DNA TGTGCCAGCAGCGCCTCGACTAGCGGGAGGGCCAGGGATACGCAGTATTTT. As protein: CASSASTSGRARDTQYF. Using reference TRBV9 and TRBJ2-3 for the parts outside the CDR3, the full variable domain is DSGVTQTPKHLITATGQRVTLRCSPRSGDLSVYWYQQSLDQGLQFLIQYYNGEERAKGNILERFSAQQFPDLHSELNLSSLELGDSALYFCASSASTSGRARDTQYFGPGTRLTVL.

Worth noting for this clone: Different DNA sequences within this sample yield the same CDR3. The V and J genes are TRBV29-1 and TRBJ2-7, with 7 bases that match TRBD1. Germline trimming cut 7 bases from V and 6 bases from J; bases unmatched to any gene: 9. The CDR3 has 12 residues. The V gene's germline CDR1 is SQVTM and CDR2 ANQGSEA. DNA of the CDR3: TGCAGCGCTCGATCAGGGGGTGGCGAGCAGTACTTC. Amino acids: CSARSGGGEQYF.

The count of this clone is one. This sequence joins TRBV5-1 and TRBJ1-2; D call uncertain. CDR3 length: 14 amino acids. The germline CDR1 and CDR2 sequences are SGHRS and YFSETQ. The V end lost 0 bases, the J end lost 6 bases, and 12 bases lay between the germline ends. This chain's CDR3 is CASSLGQVRNGYTF. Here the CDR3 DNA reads TGCGCCAGCAGCTTGGGGCAGGTTCGGAATGGCTACACCTTC.

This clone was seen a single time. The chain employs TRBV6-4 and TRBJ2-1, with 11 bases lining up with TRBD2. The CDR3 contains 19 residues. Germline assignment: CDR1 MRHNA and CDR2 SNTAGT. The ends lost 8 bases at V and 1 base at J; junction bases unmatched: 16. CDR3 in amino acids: CASAPGLAAPTGSYNEQFF. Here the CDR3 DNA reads TGTGCCAGCGCACCGGGACTAGCGGCACCGACAGGGTCCTACAATGAGCAGTTCTTC.

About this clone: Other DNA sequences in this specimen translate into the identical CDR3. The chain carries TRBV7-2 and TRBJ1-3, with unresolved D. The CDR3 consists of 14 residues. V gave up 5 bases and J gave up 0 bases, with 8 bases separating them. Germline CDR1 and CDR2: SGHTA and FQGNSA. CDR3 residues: CASSPGNSGNTIYF. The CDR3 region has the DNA TGTGCCAGCAGCCCGGGTAACTCTGGAAACACCATATATTTT.

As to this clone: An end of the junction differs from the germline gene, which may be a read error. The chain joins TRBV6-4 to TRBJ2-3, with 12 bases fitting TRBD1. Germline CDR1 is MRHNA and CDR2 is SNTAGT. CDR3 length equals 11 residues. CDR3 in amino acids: CASSVGTGGGF. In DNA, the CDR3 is TGTGCCAGCAGTGTAGGGACAGGGGGCGGGTTT.

CDR3 amino acids: CASSYGLGEKLFF. The CDR3 DNA reads TGTGCCAGCAGTTACGGCCTGGGGGAAAAACTGTTTTTT. The chain links TRBV6-5 to TRBJ1-4, with D uncertain. The CDR3 is 13 residues long. Trimming took 2 bases from V and 8 from J, leaving 9 bases between them. Germline lookup yields CDR1 MNHEY and CDR2 SVGAGI.